These 30 T cell receptor beta chains were all obtained from the same sample, sequenced in a study of T-cell memory formation after mild COVID-19. Each CDR3 protein gets one entry after TCRdb re-called the 5' RACE reads with MiXCR. The data contain 350,000 to 500,000 distinct CDR3 sequences, about 20% of them singletons. Sequences were obtained from PBMCs or a T cell subset sorted from them (not recorded which). The source is an adult woman who had mild COVID-19 (a few samples of this study predate the infection). Cell type and time point are not known.

The sample holds a few counts of this clonotype. The rearrangement joins TRBV6-1 to TRBJ1-1; the match to TRBD1 covers 7 bases. CDR1 and CDR2 (germline): MNHNS, SASEGT. The CDR3 runs 15 residues. V was pared by 6 bases and J by 7 bases, with 14 bases of the junction left unmatched. The CDR3 DNA reads as TGTGCCAGCAGAGTACAGGGGATTAGGAGTGGTGAAGCTTTCTTT. This sequence encodes CASRVQGIRSGEAFF.

This clonotype was recorded a few times. The J gene is TRBJ1-6, the V gene TRBV7-8, with TRBD1 as a possible D gene (6 bases). Trimming shortened V by 0 bases and J by 11 bases, and 14 bases separated the two germline ends. The germline V gene encodes CDR1 SGHVS and CDR2 FQNEAQ. This CDR3 is built from 15 residues. CDR3 bases: TGTGCCAGCAGCTTAGCACAGGGTTCTGGGGCACCCCTCCACTTT. This encodes CASSLAQGSGAPLHF. The variable domain in full, with the rest retrieved from reference TRBV7-8 and TRBJ1-6, is GAGVSQSPRYKVAKRGQDVALRCDPISGHVSLFWYQQALGQGPEFLTYFQNEAQLDKSGLPSDRFFAERPEGSVSTLKIQRTQQEDSAVYLCASSLAQGSGAPLHFGNGTRLTVT.

The rearrangement joins TRBV2 to TRBJ2-3; TRBD2 agrees at 9 bases. The germline V gene encodes CDR1 SNHLY and CDR2 FYNNEI. V lost 6 bases to trimming and J lost 3 bases; unmatched junction nucleotides: 10. The CDR3 runs 16 residues. CDR3 nucleotides: TGTGCCAGCAGGTGGCCCGGGCTAGCGGGAACAGATACGCAGTATTTT. Translated, it gives CASRWPGLAGTDTQYF.

This clonotype was seen a handful of times. V usage is TRBV7-2 and J usage is TRBJ2-1; no reliable D call. V was clipped by 5 bases and J by 6 bases, with 8 bases between them. Germline lookup yields CDR1 SGHTA and CDR2 FQGNSA. The CDR3 is 12 amino acids. The CDR3 DNA reads as TGTGCCAGCAGCCTCGACCCCAATGAGCAGTTCTTC. Protein: CASSLDPNEQFF.

This clonotype appeared once. The genes are TRBV15 and TRBJ2-5; D unclear. The V gene's germline CDR1 is LNHNV and CDR2 YYDKDF (reference sequence). This CDR3 contains 13 residues. The V end was cut by 6 bases, the J end by 5 bases, with 13 bases between. The CDR3 region has the DNA TGTGCCACCAGTCACCCCCCTCAGGAGACCCAGTACTTC. It is translated as CATSHPPQETQYF. The whole variable domain, remainder taken from reference TRBV15 and TRBJ2-5, is DAMVIQNPRYQVTQFGKPVTLSCSQTLNHNVMYWYQQKSSQAPKLLFHYYDKDFNNEADTPDNFQSRRPNTSFCFLDIRSPGLGDTAMYLCATSHPPQETQYFGPGTRLLVL.

This clonotype occurred a few times. J is TRBJ2-7 and V is TRBV7-8; 13 positions match TRBD2. The CDR3 runs 17 residues. Germline loops: CDR1 SGHVS, CDR2 FQNEAQ. Germline trimming cut 2 bases from V and 3 bases from J; bases unmatched to any gene: 7. The DNA of the CDR3 is TGTGCCAGCAGCTTAACGACGGGGACTAGCGGGGTCTACGAGCAGTACTTC. It specifies CASSLTTGTSGVYEQYF.

There are a few counts of this clonotype. The chain has TRBV5-1 and TRBJ2-5; TRBD1 agrees at 8 bases. The CDR3 has 15 residues. V lost 4 bases to trimming and J lost 1 base; unmatched junction nucleotides: 6. The germline CDR1 and CDR2 sequences are SGHRS and YFSETQ. In nucleotides, the CDR3 is TGCGCCAGCAGCGGCCGGGACAGGACCCAAGAGACCCAGTACTTC. Its translation is CASSGRDRTQETQYF.

This clonotype occurred a few times. The V and J genes are TRBV7-9 and TRBJ1-1; D is undetermined. V dropped 5 bases and J dropped 7 bases, with 8 bases sitting between them. Germline V gives CDR1 SEHNR, CDR2 FQNEAQ (reference sequence). The CDR3 runs to 11 residues. CDR3 sequence reads: CASSPSREAFF. The DNA for the CDR3 is TGTGCCAGCAGCCCGTCCCGTGAAGCTTTCTTT.

This clonotype showed up just a few times. The chain couples TRBV15 to TRBJ1-1, with a weak D call TRBD1 (6 bases). Trimming removed 6 bases from V and 4 bases from J, with 18 bases in between. Germline V lookup: CDR1 LNHNV, CDR2 YYDKDF (reference sequence). This CDR3 has 15 residues. CDR3 sequence reads: CATRPSVGHFTEAFF. The CDR3, as DNA: TGTGCCACCAGACCGTCAGTGGGACACTTCACTGAAGCTTTCTTT.

In its sample, this clonotype was seen a few times. V gene TRBV6-2 or TRBV6-3 combines with J gene TRBJ2-2; the D is unclear. The germline V gene encodes CDR1 MNHEY and CDR2 SVGEGT. CDR3 length: 13 residues. V was clipped by 5 bases and J by 10 bases, with 14 bases between them. The chain's CDR3 is CASSPRPVLELFF. The DNA for the CDR3 is TGTGCCAGCAGTCCCCGCCCGGTCCTGGAGCTGTTTTTT.

The DNA for the CDR3 is TGCGCCAGCTATTGGAGTACGGATACGCAGTATTTT. This gives the protein CASYWSTDTQYF. V and J are TRBV5-1 and TRBJ2-3; no clear D. This CDR3 has 12 residues. CDR1 SGHRS and CDR2 YFSETQ come from the germline V gene. Trimming removed 7 bases from V and 6 bases from J, with 12 bases in between.

The chain employs TRBV11-2 and TRBJ2-1; possibly TRBD2 for D (6 bases). Germline V CDR1 and CDR2: SGHAT, FQNNGV. CDR3 length: 15 amino acids. The V gene lost 2 bases and the J gene lost 3 bases, with 11 bases spanning the gap. The CDR3 loop is CASSLLASDYNEQFF. CDR3 nucleotide sequence: TGTGCCAGCAGCTTATTGGCTAGCGACTACAATGAGCAGTTCTTC. The full variable domain, its missing parts supplied by reference TRBV11-2 and TRBJ2-1, is EAGVAQSPRYKIIEKRQSVAFWCNPISGHATLYWYQQILGQGPKLLIQFQNNGVVDDSQLPKDRFSAERLKGVDSTLKIQPAKLEDSAVYLCASSLLASDYNEQFFGPGTRLTVL.

The chain joins TRBV2 to TRBJ2-3; 10 bases fit TRBD2. Germline V CDR1 and CDR2: SNHLY, FYNNEI. The CDR3 has 18 residues. Germline trimming cut 7 bases from V and 1 base from J; bases unmatched to any gene: 14. CDR3 in amino acids: CASKPQSSGRIGTDTQYF. CDR3 bases: TGTGCCAGCAAACCCCAGTCTAGCGGGAGAATCGGCACAGATACGCAGTATTTT.

The chain is built from TRBV12-3 or TRBV12-4 and TRBJ1-2, with D possibly TRBD1 on 6 matching bases. Trimming took 7 bases from V and 2 from J, leaving 11 bases between them. The CDR3 runs to 13 residues. CDR3: CASTADRNYGYTF. CDR3 sequence (DNA): TGTGCCAGCACCGCGGACAGAAACTATGGCTACACCTTC.

V is TRBV7-9 and J is TRBJ1-1; D is undetermined. The germline V and J ends were trimmed by 8 bases and 5 bases, with 9 bases remaining between them. CDR3 size: 11 residues. The germline gives CDR1 SEHNR, CDR2 FQNEAQ (reference sequence). The CDR3: CASAVGTEAFF. CDR3 DNA sequence: TGTGCCAGCGCGGTTGGGACTGAAGCTTTCTTT.

This clonotype was seen only once. The chain links TRBV3-1 to TRBJ1-2; tentatively, D is TRBD1 (5 bases). Germline lookup yields CDR1 LGHDT and CDR2 YNNKEL (reference sequence). V dropped 3 bases and J dropped 4 bases, with 9 bases sitting between them. The CDR3 runs 13 residues. The CDR3 here is CASSHREGYGYTF. As DNA, the CDR3 is TGTGCCAGCAGCCACAGGGAGGGCTATGGCTACACCTTC.

This clonotype was seen a few times. The chain uses TRBV7-9 and TRBJ2-2, with 8 positions matching TRBD2. The V segment lost 3 bases and the J segment 7 bases; nucleotides outside the gene matches: 1. The CDR3 runs to 13 residues. Germline V gives CDR1 SEHNR, CDR2 FQNEAQ (reference sequence). The CDR3 protein is CASSLTSVGELFF. The CDR3 nucleotides read TGTGCCAGCAGCTTGACTAGCGTCGGGGAGCTGTTTTTT.

J is TRBJ2-1 and V is TRBV18; 12 bases are shared with TRBD2. Germline V gene lookup returns CDR1 KGHSH and CDR2 LQKENI. V lost 2 bases to trimming and J lost 7 bases; unmatched junction nucleotides: 6. The CDR3 length is 16 residues. CDR3 coding DNA: TGTGCCAGCTCACCAAGAACTAGCGGGGGGTCTAATGAGCAGTTCTTC. Its protein product is CASSPRTSGGSNEQFF. Filled out from reference TRBV18 and TRBJ2-1, the complete variable domain reads NAGVMQNPRHLVRRRGQEARLRCSPMKGHSHVYWYRQLPEEGLKFMVYLQKENIIDESGMPKERFSAEFPKEGPSILRIQQVVRGDSAAYFCASSPRTSGGSNEQFFGPGTRLTVL.

In its sample, this clonotype was seen a few times. V and J are TRBV6-1 and TRBJ1-2; 8 nucleotides line up with TRBD1. V was pared by 6 bases and J by 4 bases, with 7 bases of the junction left unmatched. The germline gives CDR1 MNHNS, CDR2 SASEGT. The CDR3 runs 14 residues. The CDR3 DNA is TGTGCCAGCAGCGAGGACAGGGTGGGCTATGGCTACACCTTC. Translation gives CASSEDRVGYGYTF.

The chain joins TRBV29-1 to TRBJ2-2; either TRBD1 or TRBD2 may supply D (5 bases each). The V gene lost 4 bases and the J gene lost 6 bases, with 9 bases spanning the gap. The germline CDR1 and CDR2 sequences are SQVTM and ANQGSEA. The CDR3 has 12 amino acids. The CDR3 DNA reads TGCAGCGTTGGAGGGGTTCCCGGGGAGCTGTTTTTT. It encodes CSVGGVPGELFF.

The V call is TRBV4-1, the J call TRBJ1-1; perhaps TRBD1 as D (5 bases). V lost 0 bases and J lost 0, with 14 bases in between. The CDR3 contains 17 residues. CDR1 is MGHRA and CDR2 is YSYEKL in the germline V gene. CDR3 sequence: CASSQEVMGLLNTEAFF. As DNA, the CDR3 is TGCGCCAGCAGCCAAGAAGTGATGGGACTGTTGAACACTGAAGCTTTCTTT.

This clonotype occurred a few times. V and J are TRBV4-3 and TRBJ2-7; 11 bases are a match to TRBD1. Germline V gene sequence: CDR1 LGHNA, CDR2 YSLEER. This CDR3 contains 16 residues. The J segment lost 5 bases and the V segment lost 3 bases, leaving 9 bases of the junction unmatched. The CDR3 DNA sequence: TGCGCCAGCAGCCACTTAACCGGGACAGGGGGTGACGAGCAGTACTTC. As protein: CASSHLTGTGGDEQYF.

This rearrangement joins TRBV24-1 to TRBJ2-1, with TRBD2 identical over 8 bases. Germline trimming cut 1 base from V and 9 bases from J; bases unmatched to any gene: 10. Germline V gene lookup returns CDR1 KGHDR and CDR2 SFDVKD. The CDR3 totals 16 residues. CDR3 bases: TGTGCCACCAGTGATTTCGGACTAGACCGGGGGGGTGAGCAGTTCTTC. Protein product: CATSDFGLDRGGEQFF.

V is TRBV4-2 and J is TRBJ2-3; 16 bases are shared with TRBD2. This CDR3 contains 19 residues. Looked up from germline, CDR1 is LGHNA and CDR2 is YNFKEQ. The V gene end was trimmed by 4 bases and the J gene end by 6 bases; junction bases not matched to a gene: 13. CDR3 region: CASSLLSGTSGGASDTQYF. CDR3 bases: TGTGCCAGCAGCCTCTTATCCGGGACTAGCGGGGGGGCATCCGATACGCAGTATTTT.

The chain uses TRBV2 and TRBJ2-3; D gene uncertain. The length of the CDR3 is 12 residues. Germline CDR1 SNHLY, CDR2 FYNNEI. The V gene lost 8 bases and the J gene lost 6 bases, with 12 bases spanning the gap. The CDR3 here is CASGQRPDTQYF. The CDR3 DNA sequence: TGTGCCAGCGGGCAACGTCCGGATACGCAGTATTTT.

The chain recombines TRBV20-1 with TRBJ1-5, with 7 bases fitting TRBD1. The CDR3 length is 17 residues. The ends lost 6 bases at V and 2 bases at J; junction bases unmatched: 16. Looked up from germline, CDR1 is DFQATT and CDR2 is SNEGSKA (reference sequence). Here the CDR3 DNA reads TGCAGTGCCCTCAAGGGGGCCTCTCTCGCGGGCAATCAGCCCCAGCATTTT. Translation: CSALKGASLAGNQPQHF.

This clonotype has more than one count but fewer than ten. V is TRBV6-5 and J is TRBJ1-1; D is unclear. CDR1 is MNHEY, CDR2 SVGAGI, per germline. This CDR3 region has 16 residues. V was clipped by 0 bases and J by 1 base, with 12 bases between them. CDR3 residues: CASSYSLRRTNTEAFF. The DNA of the CDR3 is TGTGCCAGCAGTTACTCGCTGAGGAGGACGAACACTGAAGCTTTCTTT.

This clonotype occurred a few times. This CDR3 reads CASSYSSRAGDTQYF. In DNA form, the CDR3 reads TGTGCCAGCAGTTACTCGAGCAGGGCGGGAGATACGCAGTATTTT. The V gene is TRBV6-5, the J gene TRBJ2-3, with D perhaps TRBD1 or TRBD2 (5 bases each). From germline, CDR1 is MNHEY and CDR2 SVGAGI. The CDR3 totals 15 residues. V lost 0 bases, J lost 5 bases, and 12 bases lay in between.

This sequence joins TRBV27 and TRBJ1-6; D is ambiguous. CDR1 MNHEY and CDR2 SMNVEV come from the germline V gene (reference sequence). This CDR3 comprises 15 residues. V lost 3 bases to trimming and J lost 3 bases, with 9 bases between them. In DNA form, the CDR3 reads TGTGCCAGCAGTTTCATGAGGGACTATAATTCACCCCTCCACTTT. Residues: CASSFMRDYNSPLHF.

The chain links TRBV6-2 or TRBV6-3 to TRBJ1-5; possible D gene TRBD1, 6 bases. The CDR3 sequence is 14 residues long. Germline values: CDR1 MNHEY, CDR2 SVGEGT. V lost 5 bases, J lost 1 base, and 9 bases lay in between. The CDR3 here is CASSGTRSNQPQHF. CDR3 DNA: TGTGCCAGCAGTGGGACAAGGAGCAATCAGCCCCAGCATTTT.